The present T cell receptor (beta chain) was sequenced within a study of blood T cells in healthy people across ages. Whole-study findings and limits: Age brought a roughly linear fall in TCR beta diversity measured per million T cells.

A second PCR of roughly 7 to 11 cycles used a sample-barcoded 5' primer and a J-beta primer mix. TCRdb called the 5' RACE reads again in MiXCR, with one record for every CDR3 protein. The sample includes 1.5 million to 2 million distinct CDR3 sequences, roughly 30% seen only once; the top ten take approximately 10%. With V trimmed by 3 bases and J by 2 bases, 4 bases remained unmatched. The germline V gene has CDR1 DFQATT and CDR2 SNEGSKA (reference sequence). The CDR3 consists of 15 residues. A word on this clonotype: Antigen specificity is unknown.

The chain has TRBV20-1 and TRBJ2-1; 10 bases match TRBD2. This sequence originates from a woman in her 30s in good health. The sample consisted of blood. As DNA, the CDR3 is TGCAGTGCTAGTACTGGGACTAGCGCCTACAATGAGCAGTTCTTC. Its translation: CSASTGTSAYNEQFF.